What follows is one TCR delta chain and its context. Its antigen is unidentified. Extracted RNA was reverse transcribed into cDNA. CDR3 amplicons came from multiplex PCR with pooled V-gene forward and constant-region reverse primers. TCRdb made new clone calls on the multiplex PCR reads using CATT. The sample carries 20,000 to 25,000 delta-chain clones, 7.5% to 9% recorded once. This entry comes from a study of Vδ1+ human thymocytes. Broader study findings: In the thymus, TRG and TRD repertoires looked highly polyclonal with Gaussian CDR3 lengths. The authors advised highly purified populations and single-cell validation.

V lost 5 bases, J lost 2 bases, and 25 bases lay in between. Looked up from germline, CDR1 is TVYSNPD and CDR2 is GDNSRS (reference sequence). CDR3 size: 19 residues. Thymocytes were sorted as CD3+ TCRVdelta1+ TCRVdelta2- after alphabeta T cell depletion. This sequence was found in a child less than two years old who had congenital heart surgery. The sequenced material came from Vdelta1+ gamma-delta thymocytes from the thymus. The subset: FACS-sorted CD3+ TCRalphabeta- TCRVdelta1+ TCRVdelta2- thymocytes. The chain employs TRDV3 and TRDJ3; a weak D match, TRDD3 (9 bases). As DNA, the CDR3 is TGTGCCGGCTTCCTACCCCTTACTGGGGGAGCCTGGGACACCCGACAGATGTTTTTC. It encodes CAGFLPLTGGAWDTRQMFF. Filled out from reference TRDV3 and TRDJ3, the complete variable domain reads CDKVTQSSPDQTVASGSEVVLLCTYDTVYSNPDLFWYRIRPDYSFQFVFYGDNSRSEGADFTQGRFSVKHILTQKAFHLVISPVRTEDSATYYCAGFLPLTGGAWDTRQMFFGTGIKLFVEP.